What follows describes a single T cell receptor beta chain. The antigen is not known. This record belongs to a study of post-analysis software for immune sequencing data. Study context: The disease courses spanned relapsing-remitting, secondary progressive and progressive-relapsing forms of multiple sclerosis. General study points: The F measure placed samples prepared in the same batch into strongly shared clusters. Compared against controls, patients with multiple sclerosis displayed significantly lower normalized Chao1 diversity.

cDNA libraries for TCR beta contained unique molecular identifiers. Between about 0.9 and 11 million T cells gave rise to hundreds of thousands of cDNA molecules. TCRdb recomputed calls from the PCR reads with MiXCR, one row per CDR3 protein. The data contain 500,000 to 600,000 distinct CDR3 sequences, around 40% of them seen just once; the ten biggest clones take up 1.5% to 2%. Material: blood. The sequence came from a girl aged 10-17 years with multiple sclerosis.

CDR3 in DNA: TGTGCCAGCAGATCCGACAGGGACGGTAGTGGGGCCAACGTCCTGACTTTC. Amino acid sequence: CASRSDRDGSGANVLTF. J is TRBJ2-6 and V is TRBV6-6; 7 bases align to TRBD1. The trim removed 6 bases at V and 3 bases at J, leaving 11 bases unmatched. CDR1 is MNHNY, CDR2 SVGAGI, per germline (reference sequence). The CDR3 totals 17 residues.